This is a list of T cell receptor beta chains from one sample in a study of cytomegalovirus exposure and HLA in healthy donors. Sequenced by immunoSEQ multiplex PCR; TCRdb stores in-frame clones only, minus some. The sample lists about 140,000 clones; 82% were seen once. The sample was PBMCs. These receptors came from a man between 18 and 29 years old in good health and CMV-seropositive. Each CDR3 is given with its conserved first and last residue. The order of the fields is V gene, clone size, D gene, J gene, CDR3 protein, CDR3 DNA. The D gene is left open where the match is weak. Clone size, where shown, is once, few, many, or a class for clones that have expanded.

TRBV27,-,TRBD2,TRBJ2-7,CASSSGLALEQYF,TGTGCCAGCAGTTCCGGACTAGCGCTCGAGCAGTACTTC
TRBV11-2,once,-,TRBJ2-3,CASTLVPRDSDTQYF,TGTGCCAGCACCCTCGTTCCGAGAGACTCAGATACGCAGTATTTT
TRBV7-9,once,-,TRBJ2-3,CASSLRDTQYF,TGTGCCAGCAGCTTACGAGATACGCAGTATTTT
TRBV7-2,-,-,TRBJ1-1,CASQENTEAFF,TGTGCCAGCCAGGAGAACACTGAAGCTTTCTTT
TRBV6-5,-,TRBD2,TRBJ2-7,CASSGLASAVDEQYF,TGTGCCAGCAGCGGACTAGCCTCGGCGGTAGACGAGCAGTACTTC
TRBV7-2,-,TRBD1,TRBJ1-1,CASSSAGGLSNTEAFF,TGTGCCAGCAGTTCGGCAGGGGGCCTCTCGAACACTGAAGCTTTCTTT
TRBV12-5,-,-,TRBJ1-1,CASGLGSGTEAFF,TGTGCTAGTGGTTTGGGGTCGGGGACTGAAGCTTTCTTT
TRBV11-3,-,TRBD2,TRBJ2-7,CASSRGLGERLAGDYEQYF,TGTGCCAGCAGCCGAGGACTGGGGGAACGACTAGCGGGAGACTACGAGCAGTACTTC
TRBV4-1,-,TRBD1,TRBJ2-7,CASSQERDRGDEQYF,TGCGCCAGCAGCCAAGAACGGGACAGGGGAGACGAGCAGTACTTC
TRBV5-1,-,TRBD1,TRBJ2-7,CASSLGQGLGEQYF,TGCGCCAGCAGCTTGGGACAGGGTTTGGGCGAGCAGTACTTC
TRBV19,few,-,TRBJ1-5,CASRNGLQPQHF,TGTGCCAGTAGGAATGGGCTACAGCCCCAGCATTTT
TRBV5-1,-,-,TRBJ2-7,CASSLIPGLDNEQYF,TGCGCCAGCAGCTTGATACCAGGGTTAGACAACGAGCAGTACTTC
TRBV19,once,TRBD1,TRBJ1-5,CASRTYRGIQPQHF,TGTGCCAGTAGAACTTACAGGGGGATTCAGCCCCAGCATTTT
TRBV19,once,TRBD1,TRBJ2-3,CATSDRVADTQYF,TGTGCCACCAGCGACAGGGTTGCAGATACGCAGTATTTT
TRBV28,-,TRBD2,TRBJ2-7,CASSFDSSGLTYEQYF,TGTGCCAGCAGTTTTGATTCTAGCGGGCTTACCTACGAGCAGTACTTC
TRBV10-2,once,-,TRBJ2-2,CASSPPVNTGELFF,TGCGCCAGCAGCCCCCCTGTGAACACCGGGGAGCTGTTTTTT
TRBV5-1,-,-,TRBJ2-3,CASSLNRFDIADTQYF,TGCGCCAGCAGCTTGAATCGGTTCGACATAGCAGATACGCAGTATTTT
TRBV2,-,TRBD1,TRBJ1-2,CASSGTGVGYTF,TGTGCCAGCAGCGGGACAGGGGTCGGCTACACCTTC
TRBV5-1,-,-,TRBJ2-7,CASSLGGGTSYEQYF,TGCGCCAGCAGCTTGGGCGGCGGTACCTCCTACGAGCAGTACTTC
TRBV6-5,-,TRBD1,TRBJ2-2,CASSPGTGGAGELFF,TGTGCCAGCAGCCCCGGGACAGGGGGAGCCGGGGAGCTGTTTTTT
TRBV6-1,once,TRBD1,TRBJ2-7,CASTNPTGGYEQYF,TGTGCCAGCACCAATCCGACAGGGGGTTACGAGCAGTACTTC
TRBV7-7,-,TRBD1,TRBJ2-1,CASSPALGQAGVEQFF,TGTGCTAGCAGCCCCGCATTGGGACAGGCTGGCGTTGAGCAGTTCTTC
TRBV5-8,-,TRBD1,TRBJ1-6,CASSGNRGSPLHF,TGTGCCAGCAGCGGGAACAGGGGCTCACCCCTCCACTTT
TRBV30,-,TRBD1,TRBJ2-7,CAWSRDSYEQYF,TGTGCCTGGAGTCGGGACAGTTACGAGCAGTACTTC
TRBV2,-,-,TRBJ1-1,CASKVPSGTEAFF,TGTGCCAGCAAGGTACCGTCGGGCACTGAAGCTTTCTTT
TRBV6-1,once,TRBD1,TRBJ2-7,CASSDPGTGDEQYF,TGTGCCAGCAGTGACCCCGGGACAGGGGACGAGCAGTACTTC
TRBV6-6,-,TRBD2,TRBJ2-1,CASRPGTSGNEQFF,TGTGCCAGCAGGCCCGGGACTAGCGGCAATGAGCAGTTCTTC
TRBV13,-,-,TRBJ2-1,CASSLAGLYNEQFF,TGTGCCAGCAGCTTAGCGGGACTCTACAATGAGCAGTTCTTC
TRBV9,-,-,TRBJ1-1,CASSVEEGLGDTEAFF,TGTGCCAGCAGCGTAGAGGAGGGGTTAGGAGACACTGAAGCTTTCTTT
TRBV29-1,-,-,TRBJ2-1,CSVIGPGSYNEQFF,TGCAGCGTTATTGGGCCAGGGTCCTACAATGAGCAGTTCTTC
TRBV4-1,-,-,TRBJ2-7,CASSQGAARESSYEQYF,TGCGCCAGCAGCCAAGGGGCCGCCCGGGAGAGCTCCTACGAGCAGTACTTC
TRBV27,-,TRBD1,TRBJ2-7,CASSRPGTGTLEQYF,TGTGCCAGCAGCCGCCCCGGGACAGGGACCTTGGAGCAGTACTTC
TRBV21-1,-,-,TRBJ2-7,CASSKAGDRVPYYYEQYF,TGTGCCAGCAGCAAAGCTGGGGACAGGGTCCCCTACTACTACGAGCAGTACTTC
TRBV2,few,TRBD2,TRBJ2-5,CASSPGASGSQETQYF,TGTGCCAGCAGCCCAGGGGCTAGCGGGAGTCAAGAGACCCAGTACTTC
TRBV7-9,once,TRBD1,TRBJ2-7,CASSQDRGSYEQYF,TGTGCCAGCAGCCAGGACAGGGGCTCCTACGAGCAGTACTTC
TRBV27,-,-,TRBJ2-1,CASSSNSREQFF,TGTGCCAGCAGTTCAAACAGCCGGGAGCAGTTCTTC
TRBV19,-,-,TRBJ1-5,CASSIRSVINQPQHF,TGTGCCAGTAGTATTCGGTCGGTGATCAATCAGCCCCAGCATTTT
TRBV5-1,-,-,TRBJ2-2,CASRRTGMSLLNGELFF,TGCGCCAGCCGCCGAACAGGAATGTCACTCCTTAACGGGGAGCTGTTTTTT
TRBV2,-,TRBD1,TRBJ1-3,CASGRTGGGNTIYF,TGTGCCAGCGGACGGACAGGGGGTGGAAACACCATATATTTT
TRBV27,-,TRBD1,TRBJ1-4,CASSYRGGGEKLFF,TGTGCCAGCAGTTACAGGGGTGGAGGTGAAAAACTGTTTTTT
TRBV6-5,-,TRBD1,TRBJ1-4,CASSYMTGGGEKLFF,TGTGCCAGCAGTTACATGACAGGGGGGGGTGAAAAACTGTTTTTT
TRBV28,-,-,TRBJ1-4,CASSFFGGKNEKLFF,TGTGCCAGCAGTTTCTTTGGGGGGAAGAATGAAAAACTGTTTTTT
TRBV5-1,-,-,TRBJ1-5,CASSLTGTNQPQHF,TGCGCCAGCAGCTTGACAGGTACTAATCAGCCCCAGCATTTT
TRBV25-1,-,-,TRBJ2-3,CAVVGRAGIVDTQYF,TGTGCAGTAGTAGGGCGCGCGGGAATTGTAGATACGCAGTATTTT
TRBV19,-,-,TRBJ1-1,CATSWTSKTEAFF,TGTGCCACCAGTTGGACAAGTAAGACTGAAGCTTTCTTT
TRBV28,few,TRBD1,TRBJ1-5,CASSWGQASNQPQHF,TGTGCCAGCAGTTGGGGACAGGCGAGCAATCAGCCCCAGCATTTT
TRBV5-1,-,TRBD1,TRBJ1-6,CACRQGGSPLHF,TGCGCCTGCCGACAGGGTGGTTCACCCCTCCACTTT
TRBV19,-,-,TRBJ1-1,CASSLHQGTEAFF,TGTGCCAGTAGTCTCCACCAGGGTACTGAAGCTTTCTTT
TRBV29-1,-,-,TRBJ2-2,CSVSGADTGELFF,TGCAGCGTTTCAGGGGCAGACACCGGGGAGCTGTTTTTT
TRBV29-1,-,-,TRBJ2-2,CSAEEGTGELFF,TGCAGCGCCGAGGAGGGGACCGGGGAGCTGTTTTTT
TRBV7-9,-,-,TRBJ1-2,CASSLQANYGYTF,TGTGCCAGCAGCTTACAGGCAAACTATGGCTACACCTTC
TRBV6-5,-,TRBD2,TRBJ2-7,CASSSGTSGAYEQYF,TGTGCCAGCAGCTCTGGGACTAGCGGAGCCTACGAGCAGTACTTC
TRBV18,-,TRBD1,TRBJ2-2,CASSPGQGKTGELFF,TGTGCCAGCTCACCGGGACAGGGGAAAACCGGGGAGCTGTTTTTT
TRBV5-4,-,-,TRBJ2-2,CASSLAVQGGTGELFF,TGTGCCAGCAGCTTGGCCGTACAGGGTGGCACCGGGGAGCTGTTTTTT
TRBV6-5,-,TRBD1,TRBJ1-1,CASIRRGRGAFF,TGTGCCAGCATACGCAGGGGGCGCGGGGCTTTCTTT
TRBV29-1,-,-,TRBJ2-6,CSVETGVMGSGANVLTF,TGCAGCGTTGAAACGGGGGTAATGGGCTCTGGGGCCAACGTCCTGACTTTC
TRBV2,-,-,TRBJ1-2,CASGQYGYTF,TGTGCCAGCGGACAGTATGGCTACACCTTC
TRBV7-9,-,TRBD1,TRBJ2-7,CASSPRATGTSYEQYF,TGTGCCAGCAGCCCCCGCGCGACAGGGACCTCCTACGAGCAGTACTTC
TRBV6-4,-,TRBD2,TRBJ2-2,CASSEGLTPTGELFF,TGTGCCAGCAGTGAGGGACTAACCCCAACCGGGGAGCTGTTTTTT